Given below is one TCR beta chain in context. The target of this receptor is not known. No per-base quality is available; no much larger clone lies one base away. The source of the sample is a study of blood T cell repertoires in COVID-19 (dated by TCRdb to between 2020 and 2021). Background for the entire study: Samples from collaborators originated in the United States, Italy and Spain and spanned both the acute and convalescent phases of COVID-19. The material from the prospective study consisted of cDNA or gDNA derived from T cells, B-cell-depleted T cells, or PBMCs. Deeply sampled blood TCRbeta repertoires from subjects exposed to, actively infected with, or recovered from COVID-19 were included in the dataset. The repertoires were released in a freely available public database meant as a resource for research on the immune response to SARS-CoV-2. The samples were drawn from two sources: the first 160 participants of the ongoing ImmuneRACE study, and 1,254 subjects contributed by 6 global collaborators. Nearly every sample came with metadata listing a de-identified subject ID, COVID-19 status, age in years and sex. Where available, HLA class I and class II types were obtained from metadata supplied by the sample provider rather than from assay-based typing. Here is what the overall study found, with its caveats: The quantity of clinical and demographic metadata differed by source and by participant and was supplied without curation.

One collaborating source in Seattle enrolled patients during active infection and followed them longitudinally through the course of disease. The collaborating institutions used their own protocols to collect whole blood in K2EDTA tubes. Collaborator samples were shipped for TCRbeta analysis as frozen whole blood, isolated PBMCs, or DNA extracted from either sample type. TCRbeta CDR3 regions were amplified from genomic DNA using the immunoSEQ Assay, a bias-controlled multiplex PCR. The authors' analysis ran thus. Nucleated cell counts per sample were estimated from amplification of reference gene primers within the assay. Sequence reads were collapsed and filtered to measure the absolute abundance of every unique TCRbeta CDR3 rearrangement. Productive Simpson clonality was computed per sample as the square root of Simpson's diversity index over productive rearrangements. TCRdb stores this immuneACCESS table with in-frame sequences only. Part of the clones is absent; in the studies checked, under half of the shortfall reflects unresolved V genes, and no reason is known for the rest. Clone size and the V and J calls come from that table; the DNA yielded D and trimming. Recorded for this sample are 140,000 to 150,000 clones; 84% of them occurred a single time. The top ten clonotypes cover less than 9% of the sample.

V is pruned by 5 bases and J by 8 bases, leaving 9 bases of the junction without a gene match. The germline V gene encodes CDR1 MNHEY and CDR2 SMNVEV (reference sequence). The CDR3 numbers 15 residues from cysteine through phenylalanine. The CDR3 DNA has 45 bases and is translated from base 1. Sequences were obtained from peripheral blood. This chain is built from TRBV27 and TRBJ1-4, with TRBD1 matching 9 junction bases. This receptor was obtained from a man aged 25-40 years with COVID-19, enrolled during active disease. The CDR3 protein sequence reads: CASSPRTGVFEKLFF. The DNA sequence follows: TGTGCCAGCAGTCCGAGGACAGGGGTTTTCGAAAAACTGTTTTTT.